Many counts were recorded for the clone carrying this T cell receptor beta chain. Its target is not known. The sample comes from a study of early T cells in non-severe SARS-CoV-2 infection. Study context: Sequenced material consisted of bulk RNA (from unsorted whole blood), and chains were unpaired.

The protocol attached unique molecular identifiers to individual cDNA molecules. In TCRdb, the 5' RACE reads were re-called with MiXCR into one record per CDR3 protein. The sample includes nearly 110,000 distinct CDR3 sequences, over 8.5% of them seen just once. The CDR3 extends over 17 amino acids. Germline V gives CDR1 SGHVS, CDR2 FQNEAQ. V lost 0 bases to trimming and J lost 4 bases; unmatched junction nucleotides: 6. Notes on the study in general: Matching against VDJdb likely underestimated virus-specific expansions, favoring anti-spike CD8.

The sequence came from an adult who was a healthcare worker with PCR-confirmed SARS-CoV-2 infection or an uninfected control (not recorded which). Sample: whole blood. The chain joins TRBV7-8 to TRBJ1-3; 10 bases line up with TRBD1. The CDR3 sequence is CASSLALGQGEGNTIYF. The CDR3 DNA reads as TGTGCCAGCAGCTTAGCTCTTGGACAGGGGGAGGGAAACACCATATATTTT.